The TCR beta chain described here comes from a study of cytomegalovirus exposure and HLA in healthy donors. Clones were read by immunoSEQ multiplex PCR, and TCRdb kept only the in-frame ones, dropping some. The repertoire holds tens of thousands of clones, with about 96% as singletons. This CDR3 has 14 residues. Trimming cost V 1 base and J 6 bases, with 13 bases left between them. Germline V CDR1 and CDR2: SGHRS, YFSETQ. Sequencing was carried out using PBMCs. This sequence was found in a man between 18 and 29 years old in good health and CMV-seronegative. This rearrangement joins TRBV5-1 to TRBJ1-2; D is uncertain. CDR3 sequence (DNA): TGCGCCAGCAGCTTGAGTGCGTTGGGAGATGGCTACACCTTC. Translation gives CASSLSALGDGYTF. Together with reference TRBV5-1 and TRBJ1-2, the CDR3 gives the full variable domain: KAGVTQTPRYLIKTRGQQVTLSCSPISGHRSVSWYQQTPGQGLQFLFEYFSETQRNKGNFPGRFSGRQFSNSRSEMNVSTLELGDSALYLCASSLSALGDGYTFGSGTRLTVV.